Listed here are 5 T cell receptor beta chains from one sample, sequenced in a study of blood T cell repertoires in COVID-19. Using immunoSEQ multiplex PCR, the repertoire was profiled, and TCRdb retains in-frame clones only, with some absent. The data hold hundreds of thousands of clones, with 84% observed a single time. Sequenced material: peripheral blood. Source of these receptors: a human donor in a cohort sampled during active COVID-19.

The V and J genes are TRBV5-6 and TRBJ1-6, with D maybe TRBD1 (5 bases). The CDR3 has 14 amino acids. Looked up from germline, CDR1 is SGHDT and CDR2 is YYEEEE. V was clipped by 3 bases and J by 8 bases, with 12 bases between them. This CDR3 is CASSYRSWDSPLHF. DNA for the CDR3: TGTGCCAGCAGCTACAGGAGTTGGGATTCACCCCTCCACTTT.

The chain is built from TRBV6-1 and TRBJ2-1; D remains ambiguous. The CDR3 totals 16 residues. Trimming stripped 3 bases from V and 1 base from J, with 13 bases between. Per germline, CDR1 MNHNS and CDR2 SASEGT. The DNA for the CDR3 is TGTGCCAGCAGTGAGTTTGTACAGCTGTCCTACAATGAGCAGTTCTTC. Protein sequence: CASSEFVQLSYNEQFF.

The chain carries TRBV4-1 and TRBJ1-3, with TRBD1 matching over 10 bases. The V and J ends lost 2 bases and 4 bases, in that order; junction bases with no gene match: 5. This CDR3 has 16 residues. Germline CDR1 and CDR2: MGHRA and YSYEKL. The CDR3 spells CASSQFDRGLGNTIYF. CDR3 DNA sequence: TGCGCCAGCAGCCAATTCGACAGGGGGCTCGGAAACACCATATATTTT.

This clone was counted only a few times. This rearrangement joins TRBV6-6 to TRBJ2-7; weak D call: TRBD2 (5 bases). The CDR3 has 14 amino acids. Germline V gives CDR1 MNHNY, CDR2 SVGAGI (reference sequence). Trimming shortened V by 8 bases and J by 0 bases, and 14 bases separated the two germline ends. CDR3 sequence: CASLSPGFSYEQYF. As DNA, the CDR3 is TGTGCCAGCCTAAGCCCGGGGTTCTCCTACGAGCAGTACTTC.

The J gene is TRBJ2-5, the V gene TRBV14; 11 bases agree with TRBD2. With 4 bases clipped from V and 2 bases from J, the junction kept 3 bases outside the gene matches. The V gene's germline CDR1 is SGHDN and CDR2 FVKESK. This CDR3 has 15 amino acids. CDR3 DNA sequence: TGTGCCAGCAGCCCCAGACTAGCGGGACAAGAGACCCAGTACTTC. It encodes CASSPRLAGQETQYF.